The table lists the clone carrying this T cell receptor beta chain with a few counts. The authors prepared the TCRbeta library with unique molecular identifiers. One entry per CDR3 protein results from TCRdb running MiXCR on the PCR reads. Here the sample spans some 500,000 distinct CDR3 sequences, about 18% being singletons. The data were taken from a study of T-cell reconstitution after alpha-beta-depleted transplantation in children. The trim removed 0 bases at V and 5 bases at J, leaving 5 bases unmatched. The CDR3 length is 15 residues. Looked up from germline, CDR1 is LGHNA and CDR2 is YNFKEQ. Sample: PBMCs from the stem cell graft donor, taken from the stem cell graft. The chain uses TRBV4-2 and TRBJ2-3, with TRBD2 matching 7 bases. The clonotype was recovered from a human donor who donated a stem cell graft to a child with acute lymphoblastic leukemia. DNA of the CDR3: TGTGCCAGCAGCCAAGATCCCGGGAGGCGAGATACGCAGTATTTT. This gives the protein CASSQDPGRRDTQYF.